Shown below are 22 T cell receptor beta chains from a single sample sequenced in a study of high-grade serous ovarian cancer treatment subgroups. Here immunoSEQ multiplex PCR was the method, and the copy in TCRdb shows in-frame clones only, minus some. Of a few thousand clones listed, roughly 80% are singletons. Tumor samples were obtained before definitive surgery or chemotherapy. Sequences were obtained from tumor tissue. These receptors were taken from a human donor with high-grade serous ovarian cancer.

This chain joins TRBV5-1 and TRBJ2-3; TRBD2 is a possible D gene (6 bases). This CDR3 has 14 residues. Germline lookup yields CDR1 SGHRS and CDR2 YFSETQ. Trimming pared 0 bases from V and 4 bases from J, leaving 9 bases between. CDR3 amino acids: CASSLGTSSDTQYF. The CDR3 nucleotides read TGCGCCAGCAGCTTGGGTACTAGCTCAGATACGCAGTATTTT.

A word on this clone: One end of the junction is discordant with germline, which a read error may explain. The chain links TRBV30 to TRBJ1-3; D unresolved. The V gene's germline CDR1 is GTSNPN and CDR2 SVGIG (reference sequence). This CDR3 region has 18 residues. CDR3 bases: TGTGCCTGTAGTGTGGGGTTCGTGGTGCCTGACTCTGGAAACACCATATATTTT. Protein product: CACSVGFVVPDSGNTIYF.

CDR3 nucleotides: TGTGCCAGCAGTGAACTTGGAGGGAGCACTGGGGCCAACGTCCTGACTTTC. Protein sequence: CASSELGGSTGANVLTF. V gene TRBV6-1 combines with J gene TRBJ2-6, with D tentatively TRBD2 (6 bases). This CDR3 has 17 residues. CDR1 and CDR2 from the germline V gene are MNHNS and SASEGT. Trimming stripped 2 bases from V and 2 bases from J, with 13 bases between.

The chain uses TRBV6-5 and TRBJ1-1, with a possible D match to TRBD1 (5 bases). CDR3 length: 13 residues. The V end was cut by 2 bases, the J end by 8 bases, with 12 bases between. Germline CDR1 reads MNHEY; CDR2 reads SVGAGI. CDR3 residues: CASSYGDGVEAFF. In DNA, the CDR3 is TGTGCCAGCAGTTACGGGGACGGGGTAGAAGCTTTCTTT.

The J gene is TRBJ1-2, the V gene TRBV28, with TRBD1 as a possible D gene (5 bases). V was pared by 6 bases and J by 3 bases, with 11 bases between. CDR3 length equals 13 residues. From germline, CDR1 is MDHEN and CDR2 SYDVKM. The CDR3 region is CASRTDGDYGYTF. CDR3 sequence (DNA): TGTGCCAGCAGGACAGACGGAGACTATGGCTACACCTTC.

This clone was seen only a few times. The gene calls are TRBV5-1 and TRBJ1-4, with D maybe TRBD1 (5 bases). Deletions cut 5 bases from V and 3 bases from J, with 14 bases between. Germline CDR1 SGHRS, CDR2 YFSETQ. The CDR3 covers 15 residues. CDR3 nucleotide sequence: TGCGCCAGCAGACCGACGACAGTACCTAATGAAAAACTGTTTTTT. Its translation: CASRPTTVPNEKLFF.

This chain uses TRBV27 with TRBJ2-2; D is possibly TRBD2 (7 bases). Germline loops: CDR1 MNHEY, CDR2 SMNVEV (reference sequence). The CDR3 consists of 16 residues. Trimming cost V 6 bases and J 6 bases, with 20 bases left between them. The CDR3 DNA follows: TGTGCCAGCAGGCTAGGGGGGGCGACCATATCCGGGGAGCTGTTTTTT. Encoded protein: CASRLGGATISGELFF.

This chain joins TRBV9 and TRBJ2-5; tentatively, D is TRBD2 (6 bases). CDR1 and CDR2 from the germline V gene are SGDLS and YYNGEE. The CDR3 runs 15 residues. Deletions cut 3 bases from V and 2 bases from J, with 14 bases between. The CDR3, as DNA: TGTGCCAGCAGCGGGGAGGTTCTACCTCAAGAGACCCAGTACTTC. Translation: CASSGEVLPQETQYF.

This clone has only one observation. V gene TRBV30 combines with J gene TRBJ1-2; D gene unclear. V was pared by 3 bases and J by 5 bases, with 10 bases between. The CDR3 loop spans 12 amino acids. Germline-derived CDR1 and CDR2 are GTSNPN and SVGIG (reference sequence). CDR3 in amino acids: CAWSFGRYGYTF. CDR3 nucleotide sequence: TGTGCCTGGAGCTTTGGAAGGTATGGCTACACCTTC.

This clone has more than one count but fewer than ten. This chain links TRBV28 with TRBJ1-1; D is unclear. Germline V gene lookup returns CDR1 MDHEN and CDR2 SYDVKM. This CDR3 has 14 residues. V dropped 7 bases and J dropped 4 bases, with 16 bases sitting between them. The CDR3 loop is CASNPARSGTEAFF. As DNA, the CDR3 is TGTGCCAGCAACCCCGCGAGGAGCGGCACTGAAGCTTTCTTT.

The chain employs TRBV4-1 and TRBJ2-7; D is unresolved. Germline CDR1 and CDR2: MGHRA and YSYEKL. V lost 0 bases and J 4 bases, leaving 4 bases between the germline ends. CDR3 length: 12 amino acids. CDR3 protein: CASSQEGYEQYF. DNA of the CDR3: TGCGCCAGCAGCCAAGAGGGGTACGAGCAGTACTTC.

The chain carries TRBV5-1 and TRBJ2-7, with 8 nucleotides matching TRBD2. Looked up from germline, CDR1 is SGHRS and CDR2 is YFSETQ. The length of the CDR3 is 16 residues. V shed 4 bases and J 0 bases; nucleotides not matched to a gene: 9. The CDR3 DNA reads TGCGCCAGCAGCCCGGGAGGGGAGGCTAACTCCTACGAGCAGTACTTC. Its translation: CASSPGGEANSYEQYF.

This rearrangement joins TRBV7-2 to TRBJ2-3, with 7 bases matching TRBD2. Germline V gene lookup returns CDR1 SGHTA and CDR2 FQGNSA. V lost 1 base, J lost 2 bases, and 3 bases stayed unmatched. The CDR3 runs to 15 residues. The CDR3 sequence is CASSLVAGVTDTQYF. In DNA, the CDR3 is TGTGCCAGCAGCTTAGTGGCGGGGGTCACAGATACGCAGTATTTT.

With respect to this clone: At one end, the junction sequence differs from germline, possibly due to a read error. The V call is TRBV4-3, the J call TRBJ1-6, with D perhaps TRBD1 (6 bases). This CDR3 comprises 15 residues. Germline CDR1 and CDR2: LGHNA and YSLEER. In DNA, the CDR3 is TGCGCCAGCAGCCAAGACACAGGGTTTAATTCACCCCTCCAATTT. It codes for CASSQDTGFNSPLQF.

J is TRBJ2-7 and V is TRBV7-9; 7 bases map to TRBD1. The CDR3 loop spans 13 amino acids. V trimming: 5 bases; J trimming: 6 bases; junction bases outside the gene matches: 7. The germline gives CDR1 SEHNR, CDR2 FQNEAQ (reference sequence). CDR3 region: CASSLNRGLEQYF. The DNA of the CDR3 is TGTGCCAGCAGCCTCAACAGGGGCCTCGAGCAGTACTTC.

The CDR3 spells CASSPDSSNQPQHF. The CDR3, as DNA: TGTGCCAGCAGTCCAGACAGTAGCAATCAGCCCCAGCATTTT. The gene calls are TRBV27 and TRBJ1-5, with D perhaps matching TRBD1 (5 bases). The CDR3 is 14 amino acids. V was trimmed by 5 bases and J by 0 bases, leaving 8 bases between them. Looked up from germline, CDR1 is MNHEY and CDR2 is SMNVEV (reference sequence).

The J gene is TRBJ1-5, the V gene TRBV10-3; D is undetermined. CDR3 length equals 13 residues. Germline loops: CDR1 ENHRY, CDR2 SYGVKD. Between the trimmed V and J ends, which lost 5 bases and 5 bases, there was a span of 10 bases. This chain's CDR3 is CAISREVDQPQHF. The CDR3 coding sequence is TGTGCCATCAGTCGGGAGGTAGATCAGCCCCAGCATTTT.

CDR3 in amino acids: CASSQLAQNTGELFF. The CDR3 DNA follows: TGTGCCAGCAGTCAACTAGCGCAGAACACCGGGGAGCTGTTTTTT. The chain carries TRBV6-4 and TRBJ2-2, with 7 positions matching TRBD2. The CDR3 has 15 residues. From germline, CDR1 is MRHNA and CDR2 SNTAGT. The J segment lost 1 base and the V segment lost 5 bases, leaving 4 bases of the junction unmatched.

This clone occurred a few times. The chain links TRBV30 to TRBJ1-5; D call uncertain. The V and J ends lost 2 bases and 6 bases respectively, with 8 bases between them. The CDR3 covers 12 residues. Per germline, CDR1 GTSNPN and CDR2 SVGIG (reference sequence). The CDR3 DNA sequence: TGTGCCTGGAGTCGCGAGGGTCAGCCCCAGCATTTT. Translating it yields CAWSREGQPQHF.

Of note for this clone: Within the sample, other DNA sequences also encode this same CDR3. The chain couples TRBV7-8 to TRBJ2-7, with 15 bases matching TRBD2. Trimming removed 4 bases from V and 0 bases from J; junction bases left unmatched: 7. CDR3 length: 18 amino acids. CDR1 is SGHVS and CDR2 is FQNEAQ in the germline V gene. The CDR3 coding sequence is TGTGCCAGCAGCTCACGGACTAGCGGGGGGGCCAGCTCCTACGAGCAGTACTTC. Protein product: CASSSRTSGGASSYEQYF.

Details on this clone: Within the sample, other DNA sequences also encode this same CDR3. The V call is TRBV7-9, the J call TRBJ2-1, with D tentatively TRBD1 (5 bases). Germline CDR1 and CDR2: SEHNR and FQNEAQ (reference sequence). V lost 2 bases and J 4 bases, leaving 15 bases between the germline ends. The CDR3 is 16 residues long. In nucleotides, the CDR3 is TGTGCCAGCAGCTTAATAGGGGTGTCGGAGTACAATGAGCAGTTCTTC. Translating gives CASSLIGVSEYNEQFF.

The chain has TRBV6-1 and TRBJ2-1; possibly TRBD1 or TRBD2 for D (5 bases each). Trimming cost V 1 base and J 2 bases, with 9 bases left between them. The length of the CDR3 is 15 residues. CDR1 MNHNS and CDR2 SASEGT come from the germline V gene. The CDR3: CASSEGDGTYNEQFF. The CDR3 DNA reads as TGTGCCAGCAGTGAAGGGGACGGAACCTACAATGAGCAGTTCTTC.